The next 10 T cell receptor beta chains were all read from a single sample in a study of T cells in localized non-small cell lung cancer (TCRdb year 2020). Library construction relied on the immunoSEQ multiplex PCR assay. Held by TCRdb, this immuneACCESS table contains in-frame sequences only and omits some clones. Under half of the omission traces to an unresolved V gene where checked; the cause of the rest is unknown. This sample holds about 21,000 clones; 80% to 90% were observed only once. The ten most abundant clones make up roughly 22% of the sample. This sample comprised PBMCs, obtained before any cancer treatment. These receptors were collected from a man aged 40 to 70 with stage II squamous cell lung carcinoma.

Here the CDR3 reads CAISLDRGLETQYF. CDR3 nucleotide sequence: TGTGCCATCAGCCTGGACAGGGGGCTGGAGACCCAGTACTTC. The chain uses TRBV10-3 and TRBJ2-5, with TRBD1 matching over 11 bases. Germline CDR1 reads ENHRY; CDR2 reads SYGVKD. This CDR3 has 14 residues. Germline trimming cut 6 bases from V and 5 bases from J; bases unmatched to any gene: 5.

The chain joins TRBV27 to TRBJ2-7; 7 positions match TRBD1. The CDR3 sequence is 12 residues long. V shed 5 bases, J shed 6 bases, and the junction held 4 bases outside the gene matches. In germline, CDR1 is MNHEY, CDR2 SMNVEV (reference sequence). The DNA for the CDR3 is TGTGCCAGCAGTCCCGGGACAGTCGAGCAGTACTTC. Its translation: CASSPGTVEQYF.

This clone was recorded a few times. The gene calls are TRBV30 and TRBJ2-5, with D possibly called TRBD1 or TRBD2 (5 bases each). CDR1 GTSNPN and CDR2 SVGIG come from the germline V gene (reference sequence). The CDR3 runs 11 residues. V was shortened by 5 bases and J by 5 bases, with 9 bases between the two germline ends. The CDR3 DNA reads TGTGCCTGGGCCGAGGGGGAGACCCAGTACTTC. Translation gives CAWAEGETQYF.

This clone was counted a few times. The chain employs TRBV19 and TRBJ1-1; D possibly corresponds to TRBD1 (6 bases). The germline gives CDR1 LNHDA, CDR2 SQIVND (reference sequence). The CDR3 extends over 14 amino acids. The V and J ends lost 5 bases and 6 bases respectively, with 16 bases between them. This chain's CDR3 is CASSPHRDVAEAFF. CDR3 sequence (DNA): TGTGCCAGTAGTCCTCACAGGGATGTGGCTGAAGCTTTCTTT.

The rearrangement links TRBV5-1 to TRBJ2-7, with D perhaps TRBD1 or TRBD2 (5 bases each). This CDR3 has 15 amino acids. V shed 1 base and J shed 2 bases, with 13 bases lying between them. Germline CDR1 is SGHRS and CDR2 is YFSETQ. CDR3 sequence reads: CASSLTIQGAYEQYF. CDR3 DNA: TGCGCCAGCAGCTTGACCATTCAGGGAGCCTACGAGCAGTACTTC.

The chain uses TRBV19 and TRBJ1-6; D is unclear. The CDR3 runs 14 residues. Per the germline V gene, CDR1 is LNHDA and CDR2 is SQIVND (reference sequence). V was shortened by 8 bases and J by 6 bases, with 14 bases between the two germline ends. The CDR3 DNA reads TGTGCCAGTGGTTGGAGGGTGGCTAATTCACCCCTCCACTTT. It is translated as CASGWRVANSPLHF.

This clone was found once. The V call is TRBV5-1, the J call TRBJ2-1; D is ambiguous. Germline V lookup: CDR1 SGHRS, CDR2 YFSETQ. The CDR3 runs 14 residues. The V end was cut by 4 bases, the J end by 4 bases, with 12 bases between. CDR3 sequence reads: CASSGRAGYNEQFF. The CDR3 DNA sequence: TGCGCCAGCAGCGGAAGGGCCGGGTACAATGAGCAGTTCTTC.

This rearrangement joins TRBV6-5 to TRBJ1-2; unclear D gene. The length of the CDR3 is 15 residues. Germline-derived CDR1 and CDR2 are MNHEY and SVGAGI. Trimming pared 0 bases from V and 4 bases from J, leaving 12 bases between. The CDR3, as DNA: TGTGCCAGCAGTTACTCCTTGACCACACCCTATGGCTACACCTTC. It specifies CASSYSLTTPYGYTF.

The CDR3 sequence is CASSIFWADSNNEQFF. The CDR3 nucleotides read TGTGCCAGTAGTATTTTTTGGGCCGACAGCAACAATGAGCAGTTCTTC. The chain couples TRBV19 to TRBJ2-1, with D tentatively TRBD1 (5 bases). Per germline, CDR1 LNHDA and CDR2 SQIVND (reference sequence). The CDR3 length is 16 residues. Trimming stripped 3 bases from V and 5 bases from J, with 17 bases between.

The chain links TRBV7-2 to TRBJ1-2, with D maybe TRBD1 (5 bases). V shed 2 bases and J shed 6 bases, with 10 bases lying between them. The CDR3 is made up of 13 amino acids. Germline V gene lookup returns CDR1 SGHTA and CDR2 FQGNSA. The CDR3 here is CASSLRSGDGYTF. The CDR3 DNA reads TGTGCCAGCAGCTTAAGATCGGGGGATGGCTACACCTTC.